This T cell receptor (beta chain) appears in the sequencing data of a study of response to subunit inactivated influenza vaccine (dated by TCRdb to between 2018 and 2020). Regarding the complete study: The study used deep quantitative T cell receptor repertoire profiling to track responses to a trivalent subunit inactivated influenza vaccine. Overall study outcomes, separate from this receptor: According to the authors, only a limited number of new T cells may be recruited by each seasonal influenza vaccination.

Preparation of the library involved RT-PCR. Sequencing was carried out with an Illumina HiSeq 2500. TCRdb reanalyzed the raw reads on its own, using fastp at Q25 for trimming and MiXCR for clone calling, and kept in-frame beta chains. Merged by CDR3 protein, the rows form single entries marked with the most common genes and DNA. The sample profile shows some 600,000 distinct CDR3 sequences; 13% to 15% of them were found once. The leading ten clones occupy roughly 7.6% of the sample. This clonotype was seen repeatedly, ten times or more. No cognate antigen has been identified for it. It has no much larger one-base neighbor in the sample; base qualities were not kept. The CDR3, cysteine through phenylalanine, is 13 amino acids long. Just the 39-base CDR3 DNA is kept, in frame starting at base 1. Based on the germline V gene (reference sequence), the CDR1 and CDR2 sequences are GTSNPN and SVGIG. V and J are truncated by 5 bases and 4 bases respectively, leaving an intervening sequence of 14 bases.

The TCR comes from a man aged 45-65 years who received an inactivated influenza vaccine. Donor details come from another sample of the same person, matched by shared clones. The sequencing here drew on PBMCs from blood, taken 14 to 15 days before vaccination. This receptor chain uses TRBV30 and TRBJ2-5, and the D gene may be TRBD1, 5 bases matching. The CDR3 region: CAWHQGLGETQYF. The bases are TGTGCCTGGCATCAGGGTCTGGGAGAGACCCAGTACTTC. The full variable domain, with segments outside the CDR3 supplied by the reference TRBV30 and TRBJ2-5 proteins, appears as SQTIHQWPATLVQPVGSPLSLECTVEGTSNPNLYWYRQAAGRGLQLLFYSVGIGQISSEVPQNLSASRPQDRQFILSSKKLLLSDSGFYLCAWHQGLGETQYFGPGTRLLVL.